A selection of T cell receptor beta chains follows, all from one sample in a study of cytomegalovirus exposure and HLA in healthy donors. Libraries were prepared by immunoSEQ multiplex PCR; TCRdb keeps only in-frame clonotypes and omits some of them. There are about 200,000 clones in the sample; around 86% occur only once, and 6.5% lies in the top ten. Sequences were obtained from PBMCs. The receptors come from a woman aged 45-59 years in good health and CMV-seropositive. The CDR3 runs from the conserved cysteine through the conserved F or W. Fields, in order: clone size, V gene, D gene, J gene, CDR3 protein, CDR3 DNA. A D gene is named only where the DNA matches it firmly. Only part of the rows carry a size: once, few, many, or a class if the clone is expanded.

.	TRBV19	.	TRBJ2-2	CASSVAGTGELFF	TGTGCCAGTAGCGTGGCAGGTACCGGGGAGCTGTTTTTT
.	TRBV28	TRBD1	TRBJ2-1	CASSQGATAYNEQFF	TGTGCCAGCAGCCAGGGGGCGACGGCCTACAATGAGCAGTTCTTC
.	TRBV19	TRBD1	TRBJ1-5	CASSAKGQARTNQPQHF	TGTGCCAGTAGTGCTAAAGGACAGGCTAGGACTAATCAGCCCCAGCATTTT
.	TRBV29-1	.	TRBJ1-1	CSVAFRGVTEAFF	TGCAGCGTTGCTTTCAGGGGTGTCACTGAAGCTTTCTTT
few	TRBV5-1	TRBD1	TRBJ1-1	CASSGGGTGGGRTEAFF	TGCGCCAGCAGCGGGGGGGGGACAGGGGGCGGGCGGACTGAAGCTTTCTTT
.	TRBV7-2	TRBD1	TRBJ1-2	CASSPGTGESYGYTF	TGTGCCAGCAGCCCAGGGACAGGGGAAAGCTATGGCTACACCTTC
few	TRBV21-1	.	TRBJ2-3	CASTPQKRTGQGDTQYF	TGTGCCAGCACCCCTCAGAAAAGGACAGGCCAAGGGGATACGCAGTATTTT
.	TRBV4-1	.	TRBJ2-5	CASSPGAVGETQYF	TGCGCCAGCAGCCCAGGGGCCGTGGGAGAGACCCAGTACTTC
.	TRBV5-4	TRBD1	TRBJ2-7	CASSYAGGNEQYF	TGTGCCAGCAGCTACGCAGGGGGCAACGAGCAGTACTTC
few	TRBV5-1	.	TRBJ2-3	CASSLGQEFTDTQYF	TGCGCCAGCAGCTTGGGACAGGAATTCACAGATACGCAGTATTTT
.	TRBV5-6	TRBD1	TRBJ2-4	CASSSGQGDIQYF	TGTGCCAGCAGCAGCGGACAGGGGGACATTCAGTACTTC
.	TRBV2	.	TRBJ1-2	CASYLLSGRGGGYTF	TGTGCCAGCTACTTATTATCCGGCCGAGGGGGTGGCTACACCTTC
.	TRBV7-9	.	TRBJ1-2	CASSLVGGPRSDTF	TGTGCCAGCAGCTTAGTCGGAGGGCCTAGGTCGGACACCTTC
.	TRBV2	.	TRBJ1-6	CASSEGPGATLHF	TGTGCCAGCAGTGAGGGACCGGGAGCCACCCTCCACTTT
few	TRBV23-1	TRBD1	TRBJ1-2	CASSDRNNYGYTF	TGCGCCAGCTCGGACAGGAATAACTATGGCTACACCTTC
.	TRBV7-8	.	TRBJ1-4	CASSLWGGSNEKLFF	TGTGCCAGCAGCTTATGGGGAGGGTCTAATGAAAAACTGTTTTTT
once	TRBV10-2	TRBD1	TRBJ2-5	CASSRDRQETQYF	TGCGCCAGCAGCCGGGACAGACAAGAGACCCAGTACTTC
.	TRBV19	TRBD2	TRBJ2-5	CASRDGGAQETQYF	TGTGCCAGCAGGGACGGGGGGGCCCAAGAGACCCAGTACTTC
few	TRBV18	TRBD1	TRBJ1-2	CASSPDREYGYTF	TGTGCCAGCTCACCTGACAGGGAGTATGGCTACACCTTC
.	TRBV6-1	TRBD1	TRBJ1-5	CASQQGANQPQHF	TGTGCCAGCCAACAGGGGGCAAATCAGCCCCAGCATTTT
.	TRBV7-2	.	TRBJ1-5	CASSPPLTPGRAYQPQHF	TGTGCCAGCAGTCCGCCCCTTACTCCAGGAAGAGCCTATCAGCCCCAGCATTTT
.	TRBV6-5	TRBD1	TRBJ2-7	CASSYWDRVGEQYF	TGTGCCAGCAGTTACTGGGACAGGGTTGGCGAGCAGTACTTC
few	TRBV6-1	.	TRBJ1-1	CATVQGLSTEAFF	TGTGCCACCGTACAGGGTCTTAGCACTGAAGCTTTCTTT
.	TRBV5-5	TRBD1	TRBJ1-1	CASSTGTGEETEAFF	TGTGCCAGCAGCACCGGGACAGGGGAGGAGACTGAAGCTTTCTTT
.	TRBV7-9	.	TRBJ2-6	CSSSLVPGSGSGANVLTF	TGTTCCAGCAGCTTAGTCCCAGGGTCTGGCTCTGGGGCCAACGTCCTGACTTTC
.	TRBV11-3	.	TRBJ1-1	CASSLKPGQPTMNTEAFF	TGTGCCAGCAGCCTGAAACCGGGACAACCGACTATGAACACTGAAGCTTTCTTT
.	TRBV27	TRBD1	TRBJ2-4	CASSQGTGGAKNIQYF	TGTGCCAGCAGCCAAGGGACAGGGGGAGCCAAAAACATTCAGTACTTC
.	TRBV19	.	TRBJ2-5	CASSMNCGYF	TGTGCCAGTAGTATGAACTGCGGGTACTTC
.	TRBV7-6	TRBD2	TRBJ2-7	CASSVNDLGSGFSYEQYF	TGTGCCAGCAGCGTCAATGATTTGGGTAGCGGGTTCTCCTACGAGCAGTACTTC
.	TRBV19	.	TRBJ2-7	CASKGDPYEQYF	TGTGCCAGTAAGGGGGACCCCTACGAGCAGTACTTC
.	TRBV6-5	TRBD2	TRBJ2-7	CASSRGLAGTYEQYF	TGTGCCAGCAGTAGGGGACTAGCGGGGACCTACGAGCAGTACTTC
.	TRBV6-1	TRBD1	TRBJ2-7	CASQPGTVPYEQYF	TGTGCCAGCCAACCCGGGACAGTACCCTACGAGCAGTACTTC
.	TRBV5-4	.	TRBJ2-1	CASSLARQSYNEQFF	TGTGCCAGCAGCTTGGCCAGACAGTCCTACAATGAGCAGTTCTTC